The clone carrying this TCR beta chain showed up just a few times. Its antigen remains unknown. The sample is drawn from a study of metastatic and nonmetastatic thyroid tumors. About the research overall: The comparison covered peripheral blood and tumor or nodule tissue in malignant and benign thyroid patients.

The study's findings and limits: Within blood and tumor, benign nodules reportedly had significantly lower TCR beta diversity than malignant thyroid tumors did.

Each patient came to thyroid surgery without any prior treatment (of any kind). CDR3 length equals 12 residues. Trimming pared 5 bases from V and 5 bases from J, leaving 10 bases between. The germline CDR1 and CDR2 sequences are SGHTA and FQGNSA. Original methodology: The study's classifier, a distant-metastasis tool for papillary thyroid cancer, was built using CDR3 differences across clinicopathological groups. MiXCR was used by TCRdb to re-call the PCR reads. TCRdb assigned the V and J calls; the authors' analysis was not used. This sample has about 6,900 clones, with roughly a quarter found just once.

Sequenced sample: adjacent normal tissue. The sequence derives from a male donor with papillary thyroid cancer or a benign thyroid nodule (not recorded which). Some clones in this sample may be carry-over from other donors' samples. The rearrangement uses TRBV7-2 and TRBJ2-7; TRBD1 might be the D (6 bases). CDR3 residues: CASSPNRDEQYF. As DNA, the CDR3 is TGTGCCAGCAGCCCCAACAGGGACGAGCAGTACTTC.